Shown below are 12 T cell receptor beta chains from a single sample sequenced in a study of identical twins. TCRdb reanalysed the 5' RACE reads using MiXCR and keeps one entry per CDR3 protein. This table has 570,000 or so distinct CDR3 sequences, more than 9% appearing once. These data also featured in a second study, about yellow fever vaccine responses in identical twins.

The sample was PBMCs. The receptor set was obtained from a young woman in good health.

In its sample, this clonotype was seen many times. The CDR3 is CTLGLVNNEQFF. DNA of the CDR3: TGCACCCTTGGACTAGTTAACAATGAGCAGTTCTTC. V and J are TRBV20-1 and TRBJ2-1; TRBD2 agrees at 7 bases. CDR1 is DFQATT and CDR2 is SNEGSKA in the germline V gene (reference sequence). The CDR3 has 12 amino acids.

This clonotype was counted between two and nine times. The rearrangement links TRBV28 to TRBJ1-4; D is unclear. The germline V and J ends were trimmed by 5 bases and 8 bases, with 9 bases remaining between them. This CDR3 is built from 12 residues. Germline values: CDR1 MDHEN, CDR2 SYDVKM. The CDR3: CASSPQREKLFF. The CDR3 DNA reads TGTGCCAGCAGTCCTCAGAGGGAAAAACTGTTTTTT.

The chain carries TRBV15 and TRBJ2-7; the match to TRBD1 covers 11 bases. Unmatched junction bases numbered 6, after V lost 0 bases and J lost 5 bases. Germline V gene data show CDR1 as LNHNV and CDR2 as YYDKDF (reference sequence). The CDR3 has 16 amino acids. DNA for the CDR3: TGTGCCACCAGCAGAGAGTTCGGGACAGGGGGTCACGAGCAGTACTTC. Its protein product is CATSREFGTGGHEQYF.

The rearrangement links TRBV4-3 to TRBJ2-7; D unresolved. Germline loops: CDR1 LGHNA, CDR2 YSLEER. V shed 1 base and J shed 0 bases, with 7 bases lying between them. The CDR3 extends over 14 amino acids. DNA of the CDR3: TGCGCCAGCAGCCAAGCACAGCTCTCCTACGAGCAGTACTTC. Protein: CASSQAQLSYEQYF.

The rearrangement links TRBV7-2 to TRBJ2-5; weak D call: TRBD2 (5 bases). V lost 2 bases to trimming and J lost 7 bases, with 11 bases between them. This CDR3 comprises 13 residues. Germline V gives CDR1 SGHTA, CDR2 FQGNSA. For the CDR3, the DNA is TGTGCCAGCAGCTTAATCGGCAGCGGGACCCAGTACTTC. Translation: CASSLIGSGTQYF.

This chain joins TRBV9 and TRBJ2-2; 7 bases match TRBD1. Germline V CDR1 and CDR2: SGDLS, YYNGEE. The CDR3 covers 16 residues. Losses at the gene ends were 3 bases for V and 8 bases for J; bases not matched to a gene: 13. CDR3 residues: CASSAGTASPRGELFF. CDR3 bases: TGTGCCAGCAGCGCCGGGACAGCTTCTCCCCGGGGGGAGCTGTTTTTT. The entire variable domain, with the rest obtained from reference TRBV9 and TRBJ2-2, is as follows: DSGVTQTPKHLITATGQRVTLRCSPRSGDLSVYWYQQSLDQGLQFLIQYYNGEERAKGNILERFSAQQFPDLHSELNLSSLELGDSALYFCASSAGTASPRGELFFGEGSRLTVL.

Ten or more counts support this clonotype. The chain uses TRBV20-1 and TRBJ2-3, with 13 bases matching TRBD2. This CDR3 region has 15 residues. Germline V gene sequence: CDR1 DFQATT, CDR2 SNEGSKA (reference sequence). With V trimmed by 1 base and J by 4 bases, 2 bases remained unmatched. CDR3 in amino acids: CSARGTSGGPDTQYF. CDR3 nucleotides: TGCAGTGCTAGAGGGACTAGCGGGGGACCAGATACGCAGTATTTT.

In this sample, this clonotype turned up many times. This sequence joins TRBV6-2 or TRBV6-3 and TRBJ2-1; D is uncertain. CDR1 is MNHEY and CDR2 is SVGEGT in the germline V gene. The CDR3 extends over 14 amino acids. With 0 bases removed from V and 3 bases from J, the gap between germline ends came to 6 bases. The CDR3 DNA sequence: TGTGCCAGCAGTTACTCTGCTTTCTACAATGAGCAGTTCTTC. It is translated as CASSYSAFYNEQFF.

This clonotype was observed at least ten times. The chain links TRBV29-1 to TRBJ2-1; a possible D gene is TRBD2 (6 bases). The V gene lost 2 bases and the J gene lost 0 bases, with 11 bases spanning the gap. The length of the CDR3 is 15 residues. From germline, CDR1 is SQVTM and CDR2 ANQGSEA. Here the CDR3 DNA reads TGCAGCGTTGAACGAGGAGGGAGCTCCTACAATGAGCAGTTCTTC. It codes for CSVERGGSSYNEQFF.

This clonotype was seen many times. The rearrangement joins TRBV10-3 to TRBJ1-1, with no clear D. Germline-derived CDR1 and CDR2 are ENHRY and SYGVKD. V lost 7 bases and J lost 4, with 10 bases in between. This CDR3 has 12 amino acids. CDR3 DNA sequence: TGTGCCATCAAGGTGGACGGCACTGAAGCTTTCTTT. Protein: CAIKVDGTEAFF.

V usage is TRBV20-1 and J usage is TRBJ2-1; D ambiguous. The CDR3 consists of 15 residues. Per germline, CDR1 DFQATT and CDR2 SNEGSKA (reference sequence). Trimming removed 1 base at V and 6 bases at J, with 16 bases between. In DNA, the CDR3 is TGCAGTGCTAGAGCTGACCCGACCCCGGGCAATGAGCAGTTCTTC. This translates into CSARADPTPGNEQFF.

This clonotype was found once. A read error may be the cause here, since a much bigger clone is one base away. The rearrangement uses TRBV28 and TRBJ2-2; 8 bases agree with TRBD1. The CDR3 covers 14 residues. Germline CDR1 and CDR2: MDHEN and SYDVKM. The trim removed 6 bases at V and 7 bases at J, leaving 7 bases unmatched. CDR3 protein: CASRSQGALGELFF. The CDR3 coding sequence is TGTGCCAGCAGGAGCCAGGGGGCGCTCGGGGAGCTGTTTTTT.